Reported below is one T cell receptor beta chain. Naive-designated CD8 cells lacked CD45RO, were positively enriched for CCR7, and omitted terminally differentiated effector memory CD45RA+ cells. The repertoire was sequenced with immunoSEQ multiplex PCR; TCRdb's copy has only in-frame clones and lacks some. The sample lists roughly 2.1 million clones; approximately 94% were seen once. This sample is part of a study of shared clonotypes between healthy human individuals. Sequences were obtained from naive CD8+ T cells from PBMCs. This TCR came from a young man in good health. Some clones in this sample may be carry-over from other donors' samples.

The CDR3, as DNA: TGCAGCGTTGAAGATGGGAGGCTAGCGGGAGAGGGTGAGCAGTTCTTC. It encodes CSVEDGRLAGEGEQFF. This chain connects TRBV29-1 to TRBJ2-1, with 10 bases fitting TRBD2. V shed 0 bases, J shed 9 bases, and the junction held 11 bases outside the gene matches. Germline V lookup: CDR1 SQVTM, CDR2 ANQGSEA. The CDR3 runs to 16 residues.